This T cell receptor (beta chain) was recorded in a study of blood T cells in healthy people across ages. A second about 7 to 12 cycle PCR used barcoded and J-beta primers. TCRdb analysed the 5' RACE reads with MiXCR anew, one entry per CDR3 protein. The sample lists some 760,000 distinct CDR3 sequences, around a quarter occurring once. The CDR3 length is 15 residues. CDR1 is SGHTA and CDR2 is FQGNSA in the germline V gene. This clonotype was picked up a small number of times. These data also formed part of another study, on T cells of mothers and their children.

The sequence came from a boy younger than 18 in good health. The chain recombines TRBV7-2 with TRBJ2-5; a possible D gene is TRBD2 (6 bases). The J call may be wrong; the DNA end is better matched by TRBJ2-7. Material: blood. The CDR3 DNA reads TGTGCCAGCAGCTTAGGTAGCGGCCGGGAGTACGAGCAGTACTTC. Amino acid sequence: CASSLGSGREYEQYF.